This record concerns one TCR beta chain sequence. This clone turned up a few times. No cognate antigen has been identified for it. No much larger clonotype is one base removed from it; base qualities were not supplied. The cohort consisted of some 730 healthy bone marrow donors. All cohort members were sampled while nominally healthy, although unrecorded immune exposures were likely present. The donor was CMV seronegative and belonged to the group of approximately 320 seronegative cohort members. A peripheral blood sample was provided by each donor, and peripheral blood mononuclear cells were used for TCR beta sequencing. Genomic DNA was extracted from the blood cell samples with the Qiagen DNeasy Blood Extraction Kit. The method behind the library was the immunoSEQ multiplex PCR assay. A mixture of 60 forward primers for TCR Vbeta segments and 13 reverse primers for TCR Jbeta segments was used in the multiplex PCR. Amplification of the CDR3 region of rearranged TCR beta genes was performed with a multiplex PCR assay on genomic DNA. Amplified TCR beta libraries were sequenced as 87-base-pair reads on the Illumina HiSeq System. As for the authors' bioinformatics: Across the 500 to 750 repertoires, a later analysis counted roughly 84 million unique TCR beta chains, around 10 million of which were shared by at least two donors. A nearest-neighbor algorithm error-corrected the raw reads and collapsed the reads into unique sequences, merging closely related sequences to remove PCR and sequencing errors. V, D and J gene segments were assigned by aligning CDR3 sequences to IMGT reference sequences. For a sequence to be retained, a match of at least six nucleotides was required to both a V gene segment and a J gene segment. Rearrangements were classified as productive when the CDR3 lacked stop codons and remained in frame with V and J, and all other rearrangements were classified as non-productive. Following IMGT convention, CDR3 was defined as the stretch from the second conserved V-encoded cysteine up to the conserved J-encoded phenylalanine. The earlier analysis of 500 to 600 of the donors excluded sequences that lacked an unambiguous match to a single V gene segment. An earlier analysis of fewer than 650 of the donors classified V segments as functional when productive rearrangements were above 56.7% and as segregating when the standard deviation between donors was above 5%. A statistical classification framework was developed to diagnose cytomegalovirus status using the catalog of TCR beta chain sequences. A later analysis assigned V and J genes by comparing TCR nucleotide sequences with IMGT/GENE-DB human TR gene sequences. The TCRdist pipeline was used in a later analysis to assign CDR3 sequences and most-parsimonious VDJ recombination scenarios. In a later analysis, each TCR beta chain was defined by its CDR3 amino acid sequence together with its V-gene family, and reads without a unique V-gene family were excluded. As a way to deal with suspected cross-contamination and a sequencing artifact, a later analysis dropped over 550 nucleotide sequences that were highly shared and had low generation probability. For each public chain, a later analysis derived a clonal expansion index from normalized ranks of inferred template counts within each repertoire. In a later analysis, generation probabilities were computed using a VDJ recombination model fitted to out-of-frame rearrangements, and the results were checked against IGoR. Hypergeometric tests were used in a later analysis to score TCR-TCR, TCR-HLA and TCR-CMV co-occurrence, with a repertoire-size bias correction applied to the TCR pairs. To estimate false discovery rates, a later analysis permuted the HLA or CMV assignments 20 times. In a later analysis, co-occurring TCRs were grouped using DBSCAN, with TCRdist sequence similarity added in when clustering inside HLA-allele-positive subsets. Co-occurrence clustering excluded repertoires with fewer than 30,000 or more than 120,000 public chains, plus five with anomalous nucleotide sharing. Entries here come from immuneACCESS through TCRdb and include only in-frame sequences with V and J called. Some clones fail to appear in such tables; in the studies checked, an unresolved V gene covers under half of the shortfall, and the cause of the remainder is unknown. D and trimming were read from the DNA, whereas the V and J calls and clone size are those reported in that table. For this sample the table gives about 180,000 clones, of which about 78% were detected only once. Over 2% of the sample belongs to the ten largest clones.

The data are from a study of cytomegalovirus exposure and HLA in healthy donors (dated by TCRdb to about 2017). Study-level background: An earlier analysis of several hundred of the donors reported over 250 Gb of sequence data and 90 million to 120 million unique TCR beta sequences obtained from 150 million to 200 million T cells. Approximately 330 gigabases of sequencing data and around 80 million unique TCR sequences made up an early release that covered under 750 HLA-typed donors. Of the approximately 400 genotyped donors, around 81% fell in the genetic ancestry cluster associated with self-reported Caucasian donors. The study was designed to test whether signatures of past pathogen exposure could be identified by cataloging public T cell receptors. The T cell repertoires of some 670 subjects were profiled by immunosequencing and related to cytomegalovirus serostatus. A separate validation cohort of over a hundred different subjects was used in addition to the roughly 700-subject first cohort. High-throughput TCR immunosequencing, statistical association of individual TCRs with disease status, and machine learning were combined to predict cytomegalovirus infection status. In a later analysis, previously published TCR beta repertoires from 500 to 750 donors were re-analyzed and high-resolution HLA genotyping was added so that TCR occurrence patterns could be studied. Rather than using new phenotypic data, the later analysis identified candidate immune exposures from TCR beta sequences and from how often those sequences occurred across donors. An earlier analysis of around 540 of the donors applied high-throughput TCR beta sequencing to assess whether each TCR beta V gene segment acted as functional or pseudogenic. Donor age, sex, ethnicity and CMV serostatus were compiled alongside the repertoire data. A later genetic analysis took genome-wide SNP genotypes for about 65% of the roughly 670 donors and used that subset as a discovery cohort. All discovery cohort repertoires had been generated on a single sequencing platform. HLA typing covered class I and class II loci at four-digit resolution. The number of typed donors differed by locus: about 629-630 for A, B, C, DRB1 and DQB1; about 520 for DQA1; over 600 for DPA1; and 450 to 480 for DPB1. Because of strong linkage in the cohort, roughly five DR-DQ haplotypes were treated as single units for association and clustering. Among about 410 genotyped donors of the cohort, an average of approximately 240,000 unique TCR beta nucleotide sequences was sequenced per donor, of which about 18% were non-productive. General conclusions and limits of the study: The 87-base-pair reads could not distinguish some IMGT-functional V segments, including TRBV6-2 and TRBV6-3, so those segments were excluded. A cluster of highly shared sequence variants was judged likely to be a technical artifact of the sequencing pipeline. A further reported finding was that TCR beta sequences accurately predicted the HLA-A and HLA-B alleles for most subjects in the first cohort. The classifier was reported to diagnose cytomegalovirus status with high specificity and sensitivity in both the original cohort and the validation cohort. In a later genetic analysis, fewer N-insertions in productive TCRs were reported among donors in an Asian-associated ancestry cluster than the roughly 700-donor mean. Because counts were too low, 15 to 20 rarely observed V segments, including chromosome 9 orphons, were excluded from the earlier analysis of 587 of the donors. While some public TCRs were present in many individuals, most TCR sequences turned up only very rarely across donors. In a later analysis, the rate of TCR association differed among HLA loci, with DRB1 alleles having the most associated TCRs and HLA-C alleles having the fewest. Linkage disequilibrium might explain the correlated functional status among segregating V segments, but an unknown experimental factor could not be ruled out. Assigning TCR associations to individual alleles was difficult when HLA alleles, especially DR and DQ, strongly co-occurred. A total of around 150 TCR beta chains were listed by the study as associated with cytomegalovirus. At a false discovery rate of 0.05, a later analysis linked around 17,000 TCR beta sequences to specific HLA alleles. Several of the top co-occurrence clusters appeared to be linked to parvovirus B19, influenza, CMV and Epstein-Barr virus, according to a later analysis. Three of the identified cytomegalovirus-associated TCR beta chains were confirmed in vitro to be specific for cytomegalovirus antigens. In an earlier analysis of about 600 of the donors, most TCR beta V segments appeared in productive rearrangements about 87% or about 30% of the time, broadly matching IMGT annotations. A later analysis found that most CMV-associated TCR beta chains appeared HLA-restricted, with HLA associations seemingly driven largely by CMV exposure. Roughly uniform sequencing depth across donors was assumed in presence/absence analyses, although this assumption may not hold. According to the authors, the approach could potentially be generalized to other disease states and immunological phenotypes. This cohort had only TCR beta chains sequenced, and the lack of alpha or paired-chain data limited which features could be detected. Because HLA typing was missing for some donors at each locus, association tests included only the typed subset. In a later analysis, HLA-associated TCR beta chains were found to be more clonally expanded and to have lower generation probabilities than equally common non-associated chains. A later genetic analysis associated a missense DCLRE1C variant with V-gene and J-gene trimming of TCR beta chains, and an independent cohort replicated the association. For the cohort, immune exposure information was limited to CMV serostatus.

Per the germline V gene, SGHVS is the CDR1 and FNYEAQ is the CDR2. The V end loses 1 base and the J end loses 7 bases, and a stretch of 14 bases separates them. The CDR3 goes from the cysteine to the phenylalanine over 16 residues. Kept here is only the CDR3 DNA, which spans 48 bases and is read in frame from base 1. The sequence was collected from a man in his 60s in good health and CMV-seronegative. Sequencing was carried out using PBMCs. The sequence is built from TRBV7-6 and TRBJ1-6, and TRBD1 may be the D gene, going by 6 matching bases. The DNA sequence is as follows: TGTGCCAGCAGCTTAGGAGGGGGGGGCTGGAATTCACCCCTCCACTTT. It encodes CASSLGGGGWNSPLHF.